This T cell receptor (beta chain) was recorded in a study of tumor and adjacent non-tumor tissue in lung cancer. In regard to this clonotype: Antigen unknown.

General observations from the study: Normal lung showed higher cumulative top 100 clone frequency than tumor.

V lost 9 bases, J lost 5 bases, and 22 bases lay in between. The CDR3 consists of 15 residues. Three rounds of nested PCR, following a modified ARM-PCR protocol, produced the TCRbeta library. MiXCR was run by TCRdb on the multiplex PCR reads, yielding one entry per CDR3 protein. The top ten clones hold roughly 18% of a sample with about 100,000 distinct CDR3 sequences, 50% to 70% of them seen once. No cell sorting was done before RNA was extracted from the tissue. More than 3 cm separated this lung sample from the edge of the tumor. Sequences were obtained from distant non-tumor lung tissue. The source of this sequence is a man aged 25-40 years with non-small cell lung cancer. This rearrangement joins TRBV12-3 or TRBV12-4 to TRBJ2-5, with a weak D call TRBD2 (7 bases). This chain's CDR3 is CASRGRGGARETQYF. The DNA for the CDR3 is TGTGCCAGTAGGGGTAGAGGGGGGGCCCGTGAGACCCAGTACTTC.